These T cell receptor beta chains were read from a single sample in a study of cytomegalovirus exposure and HLA in healthy donors. Using immunoSEQ multiplex PCR, the repertoire was profiled, and TCRdb retains in-frame clones only, with some absent. The sample contains roughly 190,000 clones, 75% to 80% of which appear only once. The sequenced material came from PBMCs. The receptors stem from a woman in her 30s in good health and CMV-seropositive. The CDR3 runs from the conserved cysteine through the conserved F or W. D genes are given only for firm matches. Only part of the rows carry a size: once, few, many, or a class if the clone is expanded.

v_call,j_call,clone_size,d_call,cdr3_nt,cdr3_aa
TRBV9,TRBJ1-1,-,-,TGTGCCAGCAGCGTAGAGGGGAGGGACACTGAAGCTTTCTTT,CASSVEGRDTEAFF
TRBV18,TRBJ1-2,-,-,TGTGCCAGCTCAATTCTACCGAACTATGGCTACACCTTC,CASSILPNYGYTF
TRBV10-3,TRBJ1-1,-,-,TGTGCCATCAGTGACGCGGCAGGGTTGAACACTGAAGCTTTCTTT,CAISDAAGLNTEAFF
TRBV28,TRBJ1-4,-,-,TGTGCCAGCAAACAGGGAACTGAAAAACTGTTTTTT,CASKQGTEKLFF
TRBV19,TRBJ1-2,-,-,TGTGCCAGTAGTATCCGCAGCGACTATGGCTACACCTTC,CASSIRSDYGYTF
TRBV5-1,TRBJ1-2,-,TRBD1,TGCGCCAGCAGCTTGACAGGGGGCTTCTCTTATGGCTACACCTTC,CASSLTGGFSYGYTF
TRBV5-1,TRBJ2-1,few,TRBD2,TGCGCCAGCAGCTTGTCCAGCGGGGCTTACAATGAGCAGTTCTTC,CASSLSSGAYNEQFF
TRBV4-3,TRBJ1-2,-,TRBD1,TGCGCCAGCAGGCCTGGGACAGGCCTCGGGGCTGGCTACACCTTC,CASRPGTGLGAGYTF
TRBV9,TRBJ1-3,-,-,TGTGCCAGCGGAACCCCGGGGTTCGGTGGAAACACCATATATTTT,CASGTPGFGGNTIYF
TRBV6-5,TRBJ2-2,-,-,TGTGCCAGCAGCTTCCTTACCGGGGAGCTGTTTTTT,CASSFLTGELFF
TRBV5-1,TRBJ2-1,-,TRBD1,TGCGCCAGCAGCTTGGGGGGGACAGGGTTTCGGGAGCAGTTCTTC,CASSLGGTGFREQFF
TRBV5-1,TRBJ1-3,-,TRBD1,TGCGCCAGCAGCAGGGACAGGGCATCGGGAAACACCATATATTTT,CASSRDRASGNTIYF
TRBV4-3,TRBJ2-5,-,TRBD2,TGCGCCAGCAGCCAAACCCCTAGCGGCCAAGAGACCCAGTACTTC,CASSQTPSGQETQYF
TRBV5-1,TRBJ2-5,-,-,TGCGCCAGCAGCTTTGATGGGACTCAAGAGACCCAGTACTTC,CASSFDGTQETQYF
TRBV4-2,TRBJ2-3,-,-,TGTGCCAGCAGCCAACGGGATGATGGCGCAGATACGCAGTATTTT,CASSQRDDGADTQYF
TRBV7-9,TRBJ1-2,-,-,TGTGCCAGCAGCTTAGTAAACAGGGAAGGAGATGGCTACACCTTC,CASSLVNREGDGYTF
TRBV4-2,TRBJ2-7,-,-,TGTGCCAGCAGCCAGAGGGACTTGCCGGGGCACGAGCAGTACTTC,CASSQRDLPGHEQYF